Given below is one TCR beta chain in context. Per the germline V gene, CDR1 is SGDLS and CDR2 is YYNGEE. This CDR3 is 15 amino acids long. Germline trimming cut 4 bases from V and 6 bases from J; bases unmatched to any gene: 8. This sample is part of a study of blood T cell repertoires in COVID-19. Overall study context: Sites across the United States, Italy and Spain contributed samples from acute and convalescent COVID-19. T cells, B-cell-depleted T cells, or PBMCs supplied cDNA or gDNA.

Original handling: From reference gene primer amplification, estimates of nucleated cell counts were derived. Method: immunoSEQ multiplex PCR; TCRdb's copy keeps in-frame clones and lacks some. V, J and clone size were drawn from that table, and D and trimming were deduced from the DNA. Here the sample spans about 230,000 clones, 88% being singletons. The chain links TRBV9 to TRBJ2-2; the match to TRBD1 covers 8 bases. Sequenced: peripheral blood. This TCR was recovered from a woman aged 55-69 years with acute or convalescent COVID-19. CDR3 sequence: CASSPGQGLSGELFF. The CDR3 DNA sequence: TGTGCCAGCAGCCCCGGACAGGGATTATCCGGGGAGCTGTTTTTT.